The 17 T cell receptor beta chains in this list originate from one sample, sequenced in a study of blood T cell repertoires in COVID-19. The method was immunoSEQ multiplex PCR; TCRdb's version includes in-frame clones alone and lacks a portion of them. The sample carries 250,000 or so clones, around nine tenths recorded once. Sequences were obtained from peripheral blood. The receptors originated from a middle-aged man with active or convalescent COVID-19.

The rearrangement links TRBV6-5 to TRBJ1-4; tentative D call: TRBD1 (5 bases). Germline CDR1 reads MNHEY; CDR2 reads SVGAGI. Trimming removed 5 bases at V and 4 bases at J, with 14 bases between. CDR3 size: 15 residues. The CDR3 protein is CASSQGWGGNEKLFF. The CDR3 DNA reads TGTGCCAGCAGTCAGGGTTGGGGGGGTAATGAAAAACTGTTTTTT.

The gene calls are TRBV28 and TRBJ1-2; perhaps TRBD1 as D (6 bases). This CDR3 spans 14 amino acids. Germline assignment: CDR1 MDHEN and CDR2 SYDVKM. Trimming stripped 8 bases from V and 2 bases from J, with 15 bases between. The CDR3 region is CASQQGDANYGYTF. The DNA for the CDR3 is TGTGCCAGCCAACAGGGAGACGCCAACTATGGCTACACCTTC.

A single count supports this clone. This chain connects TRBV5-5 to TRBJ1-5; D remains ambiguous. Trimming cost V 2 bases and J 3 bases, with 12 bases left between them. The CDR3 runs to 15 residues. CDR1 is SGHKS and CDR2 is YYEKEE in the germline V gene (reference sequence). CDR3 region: CASSFRAGHNQPQHF. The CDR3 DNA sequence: TGTGCCAGCAGCTTTCGGGCGGGTCACAATCAGCCCCAGCATTTT.

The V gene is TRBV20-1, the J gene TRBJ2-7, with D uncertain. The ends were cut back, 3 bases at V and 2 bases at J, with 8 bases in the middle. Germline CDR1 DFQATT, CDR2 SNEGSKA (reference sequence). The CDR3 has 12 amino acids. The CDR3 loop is CSASGRPYEQYF. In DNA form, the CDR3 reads TGCAGTGCTAGTGGCAGGCCCTACGAGCAGTACTTC.

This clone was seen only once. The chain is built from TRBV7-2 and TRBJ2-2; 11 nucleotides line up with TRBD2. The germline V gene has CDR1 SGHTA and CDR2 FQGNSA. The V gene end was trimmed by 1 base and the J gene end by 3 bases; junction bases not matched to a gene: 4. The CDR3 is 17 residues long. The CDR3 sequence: CASSLGLAGGHTGELFF. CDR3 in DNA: TGTGCCAGCAGCTTAGGGCTAGCGGGAGGCCACACCGGGGAGCTGTTTTTT.

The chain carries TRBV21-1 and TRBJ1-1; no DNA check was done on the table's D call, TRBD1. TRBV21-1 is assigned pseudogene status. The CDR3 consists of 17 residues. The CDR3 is CASTVHPGQEAGTEAFF. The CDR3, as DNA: TGTGCCAGCACCGTACACCCGGGACAGGAGGCCGGGACTGAAGCTTTCTTT.

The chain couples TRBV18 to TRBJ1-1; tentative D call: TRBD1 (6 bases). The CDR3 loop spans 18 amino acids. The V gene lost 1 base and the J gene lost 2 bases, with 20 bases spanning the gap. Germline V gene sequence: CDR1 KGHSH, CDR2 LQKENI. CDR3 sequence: CASSPLYSQGSANTEAFF. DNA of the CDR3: TGTGCCAGCTCACCACTTTACTCTCAGGGGTCCGCAAACACTGAAGCTTTCTTT.

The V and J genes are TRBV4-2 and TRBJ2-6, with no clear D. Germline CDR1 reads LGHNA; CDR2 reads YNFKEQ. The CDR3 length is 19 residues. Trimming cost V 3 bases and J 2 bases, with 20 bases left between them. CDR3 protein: CASSQFDGNQAPGANVLTF. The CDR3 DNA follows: TGTGCCAGCAGCCAGTTCGACGGCAACCAGGCCCCTGGGGCCAACGTCCTGACTTTC.

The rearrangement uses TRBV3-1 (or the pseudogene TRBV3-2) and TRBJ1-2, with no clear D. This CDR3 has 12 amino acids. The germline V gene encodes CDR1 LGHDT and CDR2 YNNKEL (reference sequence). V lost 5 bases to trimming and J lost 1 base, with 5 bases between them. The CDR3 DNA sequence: TGTGCCAGCAGCGGGAGTAACTATGGCTACACCTTC. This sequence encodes CASSGSNYGYTF.

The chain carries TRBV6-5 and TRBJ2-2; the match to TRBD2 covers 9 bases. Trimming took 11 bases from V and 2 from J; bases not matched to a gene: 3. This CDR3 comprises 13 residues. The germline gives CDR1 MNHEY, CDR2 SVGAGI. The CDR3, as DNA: TGTGCCGGCGGGGGGGATAACACCGGGGAGCTGTTTTTT. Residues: CAGGGDNTGELFF.

CDR3 sequence reads: CASRHHSNSNQPQHF. The CDR3 nucleotides read TGTGCCAGCAGACACCACAGCAATAGCAATCAGCCCCAGCATTTT. This rearrangement joins TRBV28 to TRBJ1-5; D ambiguous. Germline V gives CDR1 MDHEN, CDR2 SYDVKM. CDR3 length equals 15 residues. V shed 6 bases and J shed 0 bases, with 12 bases lying between them.

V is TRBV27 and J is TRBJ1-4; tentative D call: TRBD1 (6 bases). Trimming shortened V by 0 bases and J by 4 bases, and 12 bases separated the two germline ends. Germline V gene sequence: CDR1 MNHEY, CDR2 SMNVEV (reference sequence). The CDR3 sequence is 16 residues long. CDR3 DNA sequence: TGTGCCAGCAGTTTATCGGTAGGACAGAGTAATGAAAAACTGTTTTTT. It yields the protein CASSLSVGQSNEKLFF.

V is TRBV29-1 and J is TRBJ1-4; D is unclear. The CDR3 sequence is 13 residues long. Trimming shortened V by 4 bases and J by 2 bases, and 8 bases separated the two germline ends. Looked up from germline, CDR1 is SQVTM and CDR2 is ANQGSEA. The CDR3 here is CSVVGETNEKLFF. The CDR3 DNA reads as TGCAGCGTTGTTGGGGAGACTAATGAAAAACTGTTTTTT. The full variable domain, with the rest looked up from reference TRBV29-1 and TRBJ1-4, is SAVISQKPSRDICQRGTSLTIQCQVDSQVTMMFWYRQQPGQSLTLIATANQGSEATYESGFVIDKFPISRPNLTFSTLTVSNMSPEDSSIYLCSVVGETNEKLFFGSGTQLSVL.

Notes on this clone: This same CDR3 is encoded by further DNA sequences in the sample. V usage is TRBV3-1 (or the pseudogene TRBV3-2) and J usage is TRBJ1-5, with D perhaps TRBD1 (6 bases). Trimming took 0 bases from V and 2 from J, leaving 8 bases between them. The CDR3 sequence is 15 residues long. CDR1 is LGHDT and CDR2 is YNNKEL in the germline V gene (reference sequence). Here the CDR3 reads CASSQDSGGNQPQHF. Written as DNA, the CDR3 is TGTGCCAGCAGCCAAGATTCAGGGGGCAATCAGCCCCAGCATTTT.

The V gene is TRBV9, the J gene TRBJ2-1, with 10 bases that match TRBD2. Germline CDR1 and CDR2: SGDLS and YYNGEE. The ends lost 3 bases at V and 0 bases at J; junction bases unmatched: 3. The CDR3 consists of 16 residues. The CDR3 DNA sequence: TGTGCCAGCAGCGGTTCTAGCGGGAGCTCCTACAATGAGCAGTTCTTC. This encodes CASSGSSGSSYNEQFF.

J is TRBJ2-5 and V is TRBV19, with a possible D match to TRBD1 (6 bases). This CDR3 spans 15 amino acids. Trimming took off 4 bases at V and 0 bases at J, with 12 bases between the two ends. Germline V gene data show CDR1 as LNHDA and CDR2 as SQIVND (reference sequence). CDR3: CASSTTRTDQETQYF. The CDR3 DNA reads TGTGCCAGTAGTACGACCAGGACAGACCAAGAGACCCAGTACTTC.

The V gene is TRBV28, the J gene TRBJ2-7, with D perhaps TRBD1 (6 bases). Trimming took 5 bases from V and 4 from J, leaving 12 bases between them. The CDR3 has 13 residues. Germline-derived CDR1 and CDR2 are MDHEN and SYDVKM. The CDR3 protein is CASSTFTGYEQYF. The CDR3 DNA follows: TGTGCCAGCAGTACTTTTACAGGGTACGAGCAGTACTTC.